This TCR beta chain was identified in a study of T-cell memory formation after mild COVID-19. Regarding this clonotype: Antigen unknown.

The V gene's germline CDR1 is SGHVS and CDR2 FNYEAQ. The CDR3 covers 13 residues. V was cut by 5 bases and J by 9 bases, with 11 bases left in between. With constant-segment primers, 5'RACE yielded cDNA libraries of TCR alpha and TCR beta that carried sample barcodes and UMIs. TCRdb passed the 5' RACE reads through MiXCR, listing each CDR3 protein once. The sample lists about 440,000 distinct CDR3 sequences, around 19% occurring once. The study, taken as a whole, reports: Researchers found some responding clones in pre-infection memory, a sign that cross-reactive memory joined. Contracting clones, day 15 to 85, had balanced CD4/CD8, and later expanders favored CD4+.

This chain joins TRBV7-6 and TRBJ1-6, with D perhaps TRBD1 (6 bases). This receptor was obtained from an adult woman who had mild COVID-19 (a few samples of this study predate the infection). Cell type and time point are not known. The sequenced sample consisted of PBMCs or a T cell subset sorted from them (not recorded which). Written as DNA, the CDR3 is TGTGCCAGCAGCGGACAGAGTGGTTCACCCCTCCACTTT. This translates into CASSGQSGSPLHF.